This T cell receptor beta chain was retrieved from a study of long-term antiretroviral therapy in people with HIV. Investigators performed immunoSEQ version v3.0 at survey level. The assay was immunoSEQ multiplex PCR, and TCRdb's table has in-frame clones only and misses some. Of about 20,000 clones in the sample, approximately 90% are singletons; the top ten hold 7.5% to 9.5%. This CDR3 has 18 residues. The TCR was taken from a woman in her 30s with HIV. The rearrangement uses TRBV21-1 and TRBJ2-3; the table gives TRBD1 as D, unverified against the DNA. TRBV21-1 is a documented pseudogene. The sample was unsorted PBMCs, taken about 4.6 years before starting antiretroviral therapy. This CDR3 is CASSKATQTGLYTDTQYF. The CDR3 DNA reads TGTGCCAGCAGCAAAGCGACCCAAACAGGGCTGTACACAGATACGCAGTATTTT.